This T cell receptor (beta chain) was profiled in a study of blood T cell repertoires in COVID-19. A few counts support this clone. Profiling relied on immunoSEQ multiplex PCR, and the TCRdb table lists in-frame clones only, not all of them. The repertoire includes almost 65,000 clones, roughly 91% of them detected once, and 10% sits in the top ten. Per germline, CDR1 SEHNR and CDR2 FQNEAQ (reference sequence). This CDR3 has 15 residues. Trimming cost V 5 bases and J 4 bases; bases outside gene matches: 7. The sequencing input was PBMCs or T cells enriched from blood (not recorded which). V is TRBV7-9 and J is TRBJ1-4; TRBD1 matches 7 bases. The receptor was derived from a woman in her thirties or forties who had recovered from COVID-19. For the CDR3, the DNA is TGTGCCAGCAGCCCCCGCGACAGGGATAATGAAAAACTGTTTTTT. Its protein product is CASSPRDRDNEKLFF.